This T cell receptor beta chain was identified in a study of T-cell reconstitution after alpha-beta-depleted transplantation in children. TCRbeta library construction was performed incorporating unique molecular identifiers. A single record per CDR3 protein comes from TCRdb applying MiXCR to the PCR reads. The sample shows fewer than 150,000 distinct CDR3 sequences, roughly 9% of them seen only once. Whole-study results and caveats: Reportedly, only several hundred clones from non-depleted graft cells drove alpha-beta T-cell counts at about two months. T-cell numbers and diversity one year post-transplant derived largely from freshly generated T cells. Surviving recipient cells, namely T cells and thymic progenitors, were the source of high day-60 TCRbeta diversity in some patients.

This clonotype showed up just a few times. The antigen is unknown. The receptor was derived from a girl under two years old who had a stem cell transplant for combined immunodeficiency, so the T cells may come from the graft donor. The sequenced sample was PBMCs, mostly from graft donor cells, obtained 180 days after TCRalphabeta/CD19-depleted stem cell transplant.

The CDR3 DNA is TGTGCCAGCAGTTTTGGGCACCCGGGACCGACCTCTGGAAACACCATATATTTT. Its protein product is CASSFGHPGPTSGNTIYF. The rearrangement uses TRBV12-3 or TRBV12-4 and TRBJ1-3; D is possibly TRBD1 (5 bases). The CDR3 sequence is 18 residues long. The V and J ends lost 3 bases and 0 bases respectively, with 18 bases between them.